The 19 T cell receptor beta chains reported below all come from one sample, sequenced in a study of blood T cell repertoires in COVID-19. The method was immunoSEQ multiplex PCR; TCRdb's version includes in-frame clones alone and lacks a portion of them. The sample includes 250,000 to 350,000 clones, approximately 91% of them seen just once. The sequenced sample consisted of peripheral blood. These receptors came from a woman aged 60-70 years with acute or convalescent COVID-19.

The chain recombines TRBV9 with TRBJ1-1, with D tentatively TRBD1 (5 bases). V was shortened by 7 bases and J by 1 base, with 17 bases between the two germline ends. The CDR3 runs 15 residues. Germline CDR1 and CDR2: SGDLS and YYNGEE. DNA of the CDR3: TGTGCCAGCTCCGAAACAGGTGTGACGAACACTGAAGCTTTCTTT. The encoded protein is CASSETGVTNTEAFF. The full variable domain, its missing parts supplied by reference TRBV9 and TRBJ1-1, is DSGVTQTPKHLITATGQRVTLRCSPRSGDLSVYWYQQSLDQGLQFLIQYYNGEERAKGNILERFSAQQFPDLHSELNLSSLELGDSALYFCASSETGVTNTEAFFGQGTRLTVV.

The chain uses TRBV3-1 (or the pseudogene TRBV3-2) and TRBJ1-6; perhaps TRBD1 as D (5 bases). The CDR3 has 13 residues. Deletions cut 1 base from V and 14 bases from J, with 12 bases between. CDR1 and CDR2 (germline): LGHDT, YNNKEL (reference sequence). CDR3 nucleotides: TGTGCCAGCAGCCAAGGCAGGGTCTGGTCCCTCCACTTT. This sequence encodes CASSQGRVWSLHF.

This rearrangement joins TRBV5-5 to TRBJ1-4; 11 bases are shared with TRBD1. The J segment lost 3 bases and the V segment lost 0 bases, leaving 4 bases of the junction unmatched. CDR1 is SGHKS and CDR2 is YYEKEE in the germline V gene (reference sequence). The CDR3 is made up of 17 amino acids. CDR3 sequence: CASSLGRTGGSNEKLFF. In DNA, the CDR3 is TGTGCCAGCAGCTTGGGCCGGACAGGGGGCTCTAATGAAAAACTGTTTTTT. Supplemented by reference TRBV5-5 and TRBJ1-4, the full variable domain reads DAGVTQSPTHLIKTRGQQVTLRCSPISGHKSVSWYQQVLGQGPQFIFQYYEKEERGRGNFPDRFSARQFPNYSSELNVNALLLGDSALYLCASSLGRTGGSNEKLFFGSGTQLSVL.

The chain joins TRBV14 to TRBJ2-1, with 11 bases identical to TRBD2. Germline loops: CDR1 SGHDN, CDR2 FVKESK. This CDR3 has 15 residues. With 4 bases clipped from V and 7 bases from J, the junction kept 6 bases outside the gene matches. CDR3 region: CASSLSGTSGNEQFF. For the CDR3, the DNA is TGTGCCAGCAGCCTATCCGGGACTAGCGGTAATGAGCAGTTCTTC.

V usage is TRBV19 and J usage is TRBJ2-5, with 7 bases aligning to TRBD2. CDR3 size: 16 residues. The germline V gene encodes CDR1 LNHDA and CDR2 SQIVND (reference sequence). V shed 3 bases, J shed 5 bases, and the junction held 12 bases outside the gene matches. As DNA, the CDR3 is TGTGCCAGTAGTATGGGAGGGGCACTTATTATGGAGACCCAGTACTTC. This codes for CASSMGGALIMETQYF.

The CDR3 spells CASSDSGTTEQYF. The DNA of the CDR3 is TGTGCCAGCAGTGACTCGGGGACTACCGAGCAGTACTTC. The rearrangement links TRBV6-4 to TRBJ2-7, with 7 bases fitting TRBD2. Losses at the gene ends were 0 bases for V and 6 bases for J; bases not matched to a gene: 2. Germline values: CDR1 MRHNA, CDR2 SNTAGT. The CDR3 totals 13 residues.

This clone was detected only a few times. The V gene is TRBV7-2, the J gene TRBJ1-3; D gene unclear. The CDR3 extends over 11 amino acids. V lost 5 bases to trimming and J lost 3 bases, with 2 bases between them. Germline-derived CDR1 and CDR2 are SGHTA and FQGNSA. CDR3 in amino acids: CASSLGNTIYF. The CDR3 DNA sequence: TGTGCCAGCAGCCTTGGAAACACCATATATTTT.

The chain couples TRBV4-3 to TRBJ1-2, with D possibly matching TRBD1 (6 bases). Trimming removed 3 bases at V and 6 bases at J, with 20 bases between. This CDR3 has 16 amino acids. Germline V gene sequence: CDR1 LGHNA, CDR2 YSLEER. This CDR3 reads CASSHAVGQGENGYTF. The CDR3 DNA follows: TGCGCCAGCAGCCACGCTGTGGGACAAGGGGAAAATGGCTACACCTTC.

This clone was seen only once. J is TRBJ1-5 and V is TRBV12-5; D possibly corresponds to TRBD1 (6 bases). The V end was cut by 7 bases, the J end by 0 bases, with 13 bases between. Germline V lookup: CDR1 LGHNT, CDR2 FRNRAP. The CDR3 extends over 15 amino acids. The CDR3 DNA follows: TGTGCTAGTGTCCTTTACAGGGATAGCAATCAGCCCCAGCATTTT. This sequence encodes CASVLYRDSNQPQHF.

The rearrangement uses TRBV28 and TRBJ2-1; 11 nucleotides line up with TRBD2. V trimming: 8 bases; J trimming: 8 bases; junction bases outside the gene matches: 8. Germline V lookup: CDR1 MDHEN, CDR2 SYDVKM. The CDR3 covers 14 residues. CDR3 sequence: CASYGGTSGDEQFF. The CDR3 nucleotides are TGTGCCAGCTATGGTGGGACTAGCGGTGATGAGCAGTTCTTC. Supplemented by reference TRBV28 and TRBJ2-1, the full variable domain reads DVKVTQSSRYLVKRTGEKVFLECVQDMDHENMFWYRQDPGLGLRLIYFSYDVKMKEKGDIPEGYSVSREKKERFSLILESASTNQTSMYLCASYGGTSGDEQFFGPGTRLTVL.

The V call is TRBV5-5, the J call TRBJ1-1; D is ambiguous. V lost 4 bases, J lost 1 base, and 17 bases lay in between. Germline-derived CDR1 and CDR2 are SGHKS and YYEKEE (reference sequence). This CDR3 region has 16 residues. The CDR3 coding sequence is TGTGCCAGCAGCACCACTCCGCCCAAAGCGAACACTGAAGCTTTCTTT. It specifies CASSTTPPKANTEAFF.

The chain combines TRBV7-2 with TRBJ2-7; 7 positions match TRBD2. The CDR3 contains 12 residues. Germline V gene data show CDR1 as SGHTA and CDR2 as FQGNSA. V shed 1 base and J 7 bases; nucleotides not matched to a gene: 1. CDR3 sequence: CASSLEAGEQYF. CDR3 DNA: TGTGCCAGCAGCTTAGAAGCGGGGGAGCAGTACTTC.

The chain has TRBV7-8 and TRBJ1-1; 7 bases fit TRBD1. With 1 base clipped from V and 1 base from J, the junction kept 0 bases outside the gene matches. Germline-derived CDR1 and CDR2 are SGHVS and FQNEAQ. The CDR3 consists of 14 residues. This CDR3 reads CASSLDRGNTEAFF. For the CDR3, the DNA is TGTGCCAGCAGCTTAGACAGGGGGAACACTGAAGCTTTCTTT.

The chain joins TRBV9 to TRBJ1-2; unclear D gene. The germline V gene has CDR1 SGDLS and CDR2 YYNGEE. V gave up 1 base and J gave up 1 base, with 5 bases separating them. The CDR3 totals 13 residues. Here the CDR3 DNA reads TGTGCCAGCAGCGTAAACAGTAACTATGGCTACACCTTC. Amino acid sequence: CASSVNSNYGYTF.

This sequence joins TRBV5-6 and TRBJ1-3, with D perhaps TRBD1 (5 bases). The V end lost 0 bases, the J end lost 0 bases, and 7 bases lay between the germline ends. CDR1 and CDR2 (germline): SGHDT, YYEEEE. This CDR3 contains 15 residues. CDR3 nucleotides: TGTGCCAGCAGCTTGGCAGGGCCCTCTGGAAACACCATATATTTT. It is translated as CASSLAGPSGNTIYF.

The V gene is TRBV14, the J gene TRBJ1-2, with TRBD1 matching 7 bases. Trimming removed 4 bases from V and 5 bases from J; junction bases left unmatched: 16. Germline V CDR1 and CDR2: SGHDN, FVKESK. CDR3 length: 17 residues. The CDR3 DNA sequence: TGTGCCAGCAGCCCGCGTGTCAGAGAGGGGGCATGGTATGGCTACACCTTC. Its translation: CASSPRVREGAWYGYTF.

The chain uses TRBV25-1 and TRBJ1-1; D is perhaps TRBD1 (5 bases). CDR1 and CDR2 from the germline V gene are MGHDK and SYGVNS. V lost 6 bases, J lost 4 bases, and 12 bases lay in between. This CDR3 spans 13 amino acids. The CDR3 sequence: CASSAWGLTEAFF. The CDR3 bases are TGTGCCAGCAGCGCGTGGGGCCTCACTGAAGCTTTCTTT.

The chain is built from TRBV5-4 and TRBJ2-7, with 14 bases that match TRBD2. Germline trimming cut 3 bases from V and 7 bases from J; bases unmatched to any gene: 9. The length of the CDR3 is 16 residues. Germline CDR1 and CDR2: SGHNT and YYREEE (reference sequence). CDR3 nucleotides: TGTGCCAGCAGCTCGGGACTAGCGGGAGTCTCAGGGGAGCAGTACTTC. This gives the protein CASSSGLAGVSGEQYF.

The rearrangement links TRBV6-2 or TRBV6-3 to TRBJ1-5; the match to TRBD1 covers 8 bases. The junction had 11 bases not matched to a gene; V was cut back by 6 bases and J by 1 base. There are 17 residues in the CDR3. Germline CDR1 is MNHEY and CDR2 is SVGEGT. The CDR3 sequence: CASSTRTGFLSNQPQHF. DNA of the CDR3: TGTGCCAGCAGCACTAGGACAGGGTTTTTGAGCAATCAGCCCCAGCATTTT.